There are many counts of the clone carrying this T cell receptor (beta chain). Its target is unknown. This specimen comes from a study of T cells after yellow fever vaccination. Study-wide results and caveats: Clones that expanded after primary vaccination mostly reappeared after the booster (roughly 96% CD4, 75% to 90% CD8).

The CDR3 sequence is 14 residues long. V was cut by 10 bases and J by 7 bases, with 20 bases left in between. Per germline, CDR1 ENHRY and CDR2 SYGVKD. TCRdb ran MiXCR on the 5' RACE reads and lists one entry per CDR3 protein. The data show 300,000 to 450,000 distinct CDR3 sequences, approximately 6% seen once. The source was PBMCs, collected 5 days after the yellow fever booster vaccination. The rearrangement links TRBV10-3 to TRBJ2-1; D might be TRBD1 or TRBD2, each matching 5 bases. This TCR was sampled from a young man who received the YFV17D yellow fever vaccine. The DNA for the CDR3 is TGTGCCACACCCCCCAGGACCAGGGAGAATGAGCAGTTCTTC. Its translation: CATPPRTRENEQFF.